The 13 T cell receptor beta chains listed next were all sequenced from one sample in a study of cytomegalovirus exposure and HLA in healthy donors. Sequencing was performed with immunoSEQ multiplex PCR; in TCRdb, only in-frame clones are kept and a portion is missing. The sample comprises 130,000 to 150,000 clones, 87% of which are singletons, and about 4.9% rests with the top ten. Sample: PBMCs. These receptor sequences come from a man younger than 35 in good health and CMV-seropositive.

The chain links TRBV5-1 to TRBJ2-3, with 7 positions matching TRBD2. The CDR3 runs to 14 residues. Germline V gene data show CDR1 as SGHRS and CDR2 as YFSETQ. V shed 7 bases and J 6 bases; nucleotides not matched to a gene: 11. CDR3 sequence: CASRGVIAGDTQYF. The CDR3 DNA sequence: TGCGCCAGCCGGGGGGTAATAGCCGGGGATACGCAGTATTTT. Complete variable domain (other parts from reference TRBV5-1 and TRBJ2-3): KAGVTQTPRYLIKTRGQQVTLSCSPISGHRSVSWYQQTPGQGLQFLFEYFSETQRNKGNFPGRFSGRQFSNSRSEMNVSTLELGDSALYLCASRGVIAGDTQYFGPGTRLTVL.

The V gene is TRBV7-8, the J gene TRBJ2-5, with TRBD1 matching over 7 bases. Per the germline V gene, CDR1 is SGHVS and CDR2 is FQNEAQ. The J segment lost 5 bases and the V segment lost 5 bases, leaving 2 bases of the junction unmatched. The CDR3 has 12 residues. The CDR3 protein is CASSRRGETQYF. The CDR3 coding sequence is TGTGCCAGCAGCCGCAGGGGGGAGACCCAGTACTTC.

V is TRBV20-1 and J is TRBJ2-5; D ambiguous. The CDR3 loop spans 11 amino acids. Germline loops: CDR1 DFQATT, CDR2 SNEGSKA (reference sequence). V was clipped by 3 bases and J by 0 bases, with 2 bases between them. The CDR3: CSASDQETQYF. The CDR3, as DNA: TGCAGTGCTAGCGACCAAGAGACCCAGTACTTC.

The chain combines TRBV19 with TRBJ1-1; weak D call: TRBD1 (6 bases). The CDR3 runs to 12 residues. The V gene's germline CDR1 is LNHDA and CDR2 SQIVND (reference sequence). V lost 8 bases and J 10 bases, leaving 17 bases between the germline ends. CDR3 protein: CASAPQGRRAFF. CDR3 coding DNA: TGTGCCAGTGCTCCTCAGGGGCGGAGAGCTTTCTTT.

The count of this clone is one. The gene calls are TRBV28 and TRBJ1-3; no clear D. Germline CDR1 reads MDHEN; CDR2 reads SYDVKM. This CDR3 spans 15 amino acids. V was trimmed by 4 bases and J by 0 bases, leaving 10 bases between them. CDR3 sequence reads: CASSSDGVSGNTIYF. CDR3 DNA: TGTGCCAGCAGTTCGGACGGGGTCTCTGGAAACACCATATATTTT.

The chain combines TRBV30 with TRBJ1-4, with unresolved D. CDR1 is GTSNPN, CDR2 SVGIG, per germline (reference sequence). With 1 base removed from V and 7 bases from J, the gap between germline ends came to 16 bases. The CDR3 covers 15 residues. CDR3 nucleotide sequence: TGTGCCTGGAGTGCCGGTAGGACCGGGGTTGAAAAACTGTTTTTT. Translated: CAWSAGRTGVEKLFF. The whole variable domain, filled in from reference TRBV30 and TRBJ1-4, reads SQTIHQWPATLVQPVGSPLSLECTVEGTSNPNLYWYRQAAGRGLQLLFYSVGIGQISSEVPQNLSASRPQDRQFILSSKKLLLSDSGFYLCAWSAGRTGVEKLFFGSGTQLSVL.

CDR3: CASSLGGQDRETQYF. CDR3 nucleotides: TGCGCCAGCAGCTTGGGAGGACAGGACAGGGAGACCCAGTACTTC. The chain combines TRBV5-1 with TRBJ2-5; 7 bases are a match to TRBD1. Per germline, CDR1 SGHRS and CDR2 YFSETQ. The J segment lost 5 bases and the V segment lost 0 bases, leaving 7 bases of the junction unmatched. The CDR3 loop spans 15 amino acids. Combining the CDR3 with reference TRBV5-1 and TRBJ2-5 gives the whole variable domain KAGVTQTPRYLIKTRGQQVTLSCSPISGHRSVSWYQQTPGQGLQFLFEYFSETQRNKGNFPGRFSGRQFSNSRSEMNVSTLELGDSALYLCASSLGGQDRETQYFGPGTRLLVL.

The rearrangement links TRBV11-2 to TRBJ2-1; maybe TRBD1 (7 bases). This CDR3 is built from 15 residues. The germline V and J ends were trimmed by 5 bases and 8 bases, with 19 bases remaining between them. Germline V gene sequence: CDR1 SGHAT, CDR2 FQNNGV. The CDR3 sequence is CASSHFGGGGYEQFF. The CDR3 bases are TGTGCCAGCAGCCATTTCGGAGGAGGGGGCTATGAGCAGTTCTTC.

The gene calls are TRBV27 and TRBJ2-7; D is possibly TRBD1 (5 bases). CDR1 and CDR2 (germline): MNHEY, SMNVEV (reference sequence). V was shortened by 8 bases and J by 4 bases, with 15 bases between the two germline ends. CDR3 size: 13 residues. The CDR3 region is CASVREFPYEQYF. The CDR3 DNA sequence: TGTGCCAGCGTCAGGGAATTTCCTTACGAGCAGTACTTC.

The chain joins TRBV10-1 to TRBJ2-5, with D uncertain. The CDR3 is made up of 13 amino acids. Trimming left V 5 bases short and J 4 bases short, with 11 bases between. Germline V gives CDR1 WNHNN, CDR2 SYGVQD (reference sequence). The CDR3 reads CASSTGAIETQYF. The CDR3 DNA reads as TGCGCCAGCAGTACTGGAGCTATAGAGACCCAGTACTTC.

The genes are TRBV5-1 and TRBJ1-2, with TRBD1 matching over 8 bases. V dropped 4 bases and J dropped 0; count of bases not matched to a gene: 5. CDR1 is SGHRS, CDR2 YFSETQ, per germline. The CDR3 is 15 residues long. The CDR3 spells CASSLTGGANYGYTF. CDR3 nucleotide sequence: TGCGCCAGCAGCCTTACAGGGGGAGCTAACTATGGCTACACCTTC.

The rearrangement uses TRBV4-2 and TRBJ1-4; perhaps TRBD1 as D (5 bases). CDR3 length: 18 amino acids. V was cut by 0 bases and J by 0 bases, with 14 bases left in between. Germline loops: CDR1 LGHNA, CDR2 YNFKEQ. The chain's CDR3 is CASSQDYRTTTTNEKLFF. The CDR3 nucleotides read TGTGCCAGCAGCCAAGATTACAGGACAACTACAACTAATGAAAAACTGTTTTTT.

Regarding this clone: Other DNA sequences from this sample encode an identical CDR3 as well. The genes are TRBV18 and TRBJ1-1; 7 nucleotides align to TRBD1. Looked up from germline, CDR1 is KGHSH and CDR2 is LQKENI. V shed 6 bases and J 1 base; nucleotides not matched to a gene: 5. The CDR3 runs 14 residues. CDR3 DNA sequence: TGTGCCAGCTCCAGGGACAGAGGGAACACTGAAGCTTTCTTT. Amino acids: CASSRDRGNTEAFF.